Following are 23 T cell receptor beta chains from one sample sequenced in a study of cytomegalovirus exposure and HLA in healthy donors. The study ran its PCR with 60 Vbeta and 13 Jbeta primers. TCRdb's copy holds only in-frame clones and misses some; the assay was immunoSEQ multiplex PCR. Of approximately 100,000 clones listed, approximately 73% are singletons. The sample was PBMCs. All receptors derive from a woman aged 18-30 years in good health and CMV-seropositive.

The chain is built from TRBV7-3 and TRBJ1-1, with 8 positions matching TRBD1. This CDR3 spans 13 amino acids. Trimming cost V 5 bases and J 5 bases; bases outside gene matches: 4. Germline V gene lookup returns CDR1 SGHTA and CDR2 FQGTGA. The chain's CDR3 is CASSQGASTEAFF. The DNA for the CDR3 is TGTGCCAGCAGCCAGGGGGCGAGTACTGAAGCTTTCTTT.

The V and J genes are TRBV14 and TRBJ2-5; TRBD2 aligns across 8 bases. Germline assignment: CDR1 SGHDN and CDR2 FVKESK. CDR3 length: 15 residues. J lost 4 bases, V lost 3 bases, and 7 bases had no gene match. The CDR3 reads CASSHRRLATETQYF. The CDR3 nucleotides are TGTGCCAGCAGCCACCGAAGACTAGCGACAGAGACCCAGTACTTC.

This clone was detected only once. The CDR3 coding sequence is TGCGCCAGCAGCTTGGGACAGCTAGCCAAAAACATTCAGTACTTC. Protein sequence: CASSLGQLAKNIQYF. The chain recombines TRBV5-1 with TRBJ2-4, with a tentative D call TRBD1 (5 bases). V was trimmed by 0 bases and J by 0 bases, leaving 7 bases between them. The CDR3 loop spans 15 amino acids. CDR1 and CDR2 from the germline V gene are SGHRS and YFSETQ.

V gene TRBV30 combines with J gene TRBJ1-1; no definite D call. Germline assignment: CDR1 GTSNPN and CDR2 SVGIG (reference sequence). V lost 8 bases and J lost 0, with 25 bases in between. The CDR3 is made up of 17 amino acids. The CDR3 region is CARSPREWGQMNTEAFF. DNA for the CDR3: TGTGCCCGGTCCCCTAGGGAGTGGGGTCAAATGAACACTGAAGCTTTCTTT.

This chain joins TRBV7-8 and TRBJ1-3; a weak D match, TRBD1 (6 bases). From germline, CDR1 is SGHVS and CDR2 FQNEAQ. The CDR3 totals 19 residues. V was cut by 5 bases and J by 0 bases, with 23 bases left in between. The CDR3 reads CASSRKQGVGWVSGNTIYF. DNA of the CDR3: TGTGCCAGCAGCCGAAAACAGGGTGTCGGTTGGGTCTCTGGAAACACCATATATTTT.

The rearrangement uses TRBV25-1 and TRBJ2-3; D perhaps matches TRBD1 (6 bases). This CDR3 has 14 amino acids. Germline-derived CDR1 and CDR2 are MGHDK and SYGVNS. V shed 6 bases and J shed 1 base, with 11 bases lying between them. The CDR3 reads CASRRGGGTDTQYF. The CDR3 bases are TGTGCCAGCAGGAGAGGGGGTGGCACAGATACGCAGTATTTT.

This clone is a singleton in its sample. V gene TRBV7-3 combines with J gene TRBJ2-2; D remains ambiguous. This CDR3 region has 16 residues. The V end lost 0 bases, the J end lost 1 base, and 9 bases lay between the germline ends. The V gene's germline CDR1 is SGHTA and CDR2 FQGTGA. This CDR3 is CASSLTTDVNTGELFF. In DNA form, the CDR3 reads TGTGCCAGCAGCTTAACAACAGATGTGAACACCGGGGAGCTGTTTTTT.

V is TRBV7-2 and J is TRBJ1-5, with D unresolved. From germline, CDR1 is SGHTA and CDR2 FQGNSA. The germline V and J ends were trimmed by 2 bases and 1 base, with 15 bases remaining between them. The length of the CDR3 is 17 residues. CDR3 sequence: CASSLNPSFGSNQPQHF. CDR3 coding DNA: TGTGCCAGCAGCTTAAATCCAAGTTTTGGCAGCAATCAGCCCCAGCATTTT.

This clone was counted once. V gene TRBV19 combines with J gene TRBJ1-2; no clear D. Germline assignment: CDR1 LNHDA and CDR2 SQIVND (reference sequence). V was clipped by 6 bases and J by 8 bases, with 7 bases between them. This CDR3 is 10 amino acids long. CDR3 protein: CASSEVGYTF. In DNA, the CDR3 is TGTGCCAGTAGCGAGGTGGGCTACACCTTC.

V is TRBV6-1 and J is TRBJ2-3, with 8 bases that match TRBD1. The CDR3 length is 15 residues. CDR1 MNHNS and CDR2 SASEGT come from the germline V gene. J lost 6 bases, V lost 4 bases, and 9 bases had no gene match. The CDR3 DNA reads as TGTGCCAGCAGTGGTCAGTACAGGGGGATGGATACGCAGTATTTT. Translation gives CASSGQYRGMDTQYF.

The chain combines TRBV30 with TRBJ2-7; D might be TRBD1 (6 bases). CDR3 size: 12 residues. Germline CDR1 reads GTSNPN; CDR2 reads SVGIG (reference sequence). V was cut by 7 bases and J by 3 bases, with 13 bases left in between. CDR3 nucleotides: TGTGCCTCCAAAGGACAGAGCTACGAGCAGTACTTC. Amino acids: CASKGQSYEQYF.

This clone was counted once. The rearrangement uses TRBV11-2 and TRBJ2-3; tentative D call: TRBD2 (5 bases). Germline loops: CDR1 SGHAT, CDR2 FQNNGV. Between the trimmed V and J ends, which lost 6 bases and 3 bases, there was a span of 22 bases. This CDR3 is built from 17 residues. The CDR3 DNA follows: TGTGCCAGCAGACCTAGGAGGCCTAGTGTGAGGACAGATACGCAGTATTTT. Protein product: CASRPRRPSVRTDTQYF. The full variable domain, in which reference TRBV11-2 and TRBJ2-3 provide the parts outside the CDR3, is EAGVAQSPRYKIIEKRQSVAFWCNPISGHATLYWYQQILGQGPKLLIQFQNNGVVDDSQLPKDRFSAERLKGVDSTLKIQPAKLEDSAVYLCASRPRRPSVRTDTQYFGPGTRLTVL.

The gene calls are TRBV7-2 and TRBJ2-3; the match to TRBD2 covers 10 bases. This CDR3 is 18 amino acids long. CDR1 and CDR2 (germline): SGHTA, FQGNSA. Trimming at V came to 0 bases and at J to 4 bases, leaving 10 bases not matched to a gene. The chain's CDR3 is CASSLAPSGSLQADTQYF. CDR3 in DNA: TGTGCCAGCAGCTTAGCCCCTAGCGGGAGCCTCCAGGCAGATACGCAGTATTTT.

The DNA of the CDR3 is TGTGCCAGCACCCCCAGGGGAAAGAACAATGAGCAGTTCTTC. It specifies CASTPRGKNNEQFF. V is TRBV2 and J is TRBJ2-1, with D possibly being TRBD1 (6 bases). Germline assignment: CDR1 SNHLY and CDR2 FYNNEI. V lost 7 bases and J lost 5, with 15 bases in between. The CDR3 is 14 amino acids.

The chain recombines TRBV30 with TRBJ2-7; 11 positions match TRBD2. V shed 0 bases and J 7 bases; nucleotides not matched to a gene: 8. The CDR3 sequence is 15 residues long. Germline V gene lookup returns CDR1 GTSNPN and CDR2 SVGIG (reference sequence). The CDR3 is CAWSVLIAGGSEQYF. For the CDR3, the DNA is TGTGCCTGGAGTGTACTAATAGCGGGAGGGTCAGAGCAGTACTTC.

V gene TRBV11-2 combines with J gene TRBJ1-1; D perhaps matches TRBD1 (6 bases). The CDR3 runs 13 residues. Looked up from germline, CDR1 is SGHAT and CDR2 is FQNNGV. Trimming shortened V by 4 bases and J by 3 bases, and 9 bases separated the two germline ends. The CDR3 loop reads CASSWQGYTEAFF. The DNA of the CDR3 is TGTGCCAGCAGCTGGCAGGGGTACACTGAAGCTTTCTTT.

The CDR3 loop reads CSVDPSALQETQYF. The CDR3 DNA sequence: TGCAGCGTTGACCCTAGCGCTCTCCAAGAGACCCAGTACTTC. This rearrangement joins TRBV29-1 to TRBJ2-5; D possibly corresponds to TRBD2 (6 bases). Germline lookup yields CDR1 SQVTM and CDR2 ANQGSEA. The CDR3 runs to 14 residues. V gave up 3 bases and J gave up 1 base, with 12 bases separating them.

This clone has only a few counts. This chain links TRBV9 with TRBJ2-5; D is uncertain. Germline values: CDR1 SGDLS, CDR2 YYNGEE. Between the trimmed V and J ends, which lost 6 bases and 4 bases, there was a span of 10 bases. This CDR3 is 12 amino acids long. CDR3: CASMITLETQYF. In nucleotides, the CDR3 is TGTGCCAGCATGATCACTTTAGAGACCCAGTACTTC.

CDR3 sequence: CASSESGLIAYEQYF. CDR3 DNA: TGTGCCAGCAGTGAATCGGGACTTATAGCCTACGAGCAGTACTTC. The rearrangement uses TRBV6-1 and TRBJ2-7; tentative D call: TRBD2 (6 bases). CDR1 and CDR2 from the germline V gene are MNHNS and SASEGT. The V end lost 2 bases, the J end lost 2 bases, and 13 bases lay between the germline ends. The CDR3 covers 15 residues.

Written as DNA, the CDR3 is TGCGCCAGCAGCCCCGGACAGGGTACCTACGAGCAGTACTTC. Its translation is CASSPGQGTYEQYF. The chain combines TRBV4-1 with TRBJ2-7; 8 nucleotides line up with TRBD1. Germline V lookup: CDR1 MGHRA, CDR2 YSYEKL. V lost 4 bases to trimming and J lost 2 bases; unmatched junction nucleotides: 4. There are 14 residues in the CDR3.

The chain uses TRBV12-5 and TRBJ1-1, with 7 bases fitting TRBD1. V dropped 5 bases and J dropped 1; count of bases not matched to a gene: 10. The CDR3 runs to 16 residues. Germline V gives CDR1 LGHNT, CDR2 FRNRAP. CDR3 protein: CASGATGVVGNTEAFF. Here the CDR3 DNA reads TGTGCTAGTGGTGCCACAGGGGTTGTGGGGAACACTGAAGCTTTCTTT.

In its sample, this clone was seen a few times. The chain has TRBV7-8 and TRBJ1-5; 8 bases match TRBD1. CDR1 is SGHVS and CDR2 is FQNEAQ in the germline V gene. The CDR3 is made up of 17 amino acids. Trimming at V came to 5 bases and at J to 5 bases, leaving 14 bases not matched to a gene. Here the CDR3 DNA reads TGTGCCAGCAGCCCCGGGACAGGTATGACAAGGGATCAGCCCCAGCATTTT. Protein sequence: CASSPGTGMTRDQPQHF.

Comments on this clone: An end of the junction differs from the germline gene, which may be a read error. This chain links TRBV29-1 with TRBJ2-3, with 13 nucleotides matching TRBD2. Germline V gene data show CDR1 as SQVTM and CDR2 as ANQGSEA. The CDR3 consists of 17 residues. CDR3 in amino acids: CSVGWTSGSHVTGTQYF. The DNA for the CDR3 is TGCAGCGTTGGGTGGACTAGCGGGAGCCACGTCACAGGTACGCAGTATTTT.